Listed below are T cell receptor beta chains from one sample, sequenced in a study of Tregs in tolerant kidney transplant recipients. Measured with immunoSEQ multiplex PCR; TCRdb has only the in-frame clones, and not every one. The profile shows 50,000 to 85,000 clones, roughly 92% of them singletons. Specimen: CD8+ T cells from blood, collected before the transplant. The receptors originated from a human donor who received a combined kidney and bone marrow transplant. CDR3s include the opening cysteine and the closing phenylalanine or tryptophan.

V gene	J gene	CDR3 protein
TRBV29-1	-	CSVETSTTPYEQYF
TRBV4-3	TRBJ2-2	CASSQDVLGDSSNTGELFF
TRBV9	TRBJ2-3	CASSVIAGGLNTQYF
TRBV28	TRBJ2-7	CASSFPPRGAYEQYF
TRBV7-9	TRBJ2-1	CASSYPSGGRYNEQFF
TRBV28	TRBJ1-5	CASSLFSGGGNQPQHF
TRBV5-1	TRBJ2-5	CASSETGFETQYF
TRBV2	TRBJ2-7	CASSEPGLAGDPYF
TRBV15	TRBJ1-4	CATSRDRGVSSGLFF
TRBV9	TRBJ2-5	CASSPGGAVETQYF
TRBV7-2	TRBJ1-2	CASSLHDRASYGYTF
TRBV29-1	TRBJ2-7	CSVTTAGTGTYEQYF
TRBV7-2	TRBJ2-1	CASNMGQGDNEQFF
TRBV19	TRBJ2-7	CASSYTGTGYGEQYF
TRBV7-2	TRBJ2-7	CASSPTGAEQYF
TRBV29-1	TRBJ1-2	CSVPVNMGGPGYTF
TRBV11-2	TRBJ1-1	CASSLVLAGGNTEAFF
TRBV7-9	TRBJ1-1	CASSLKAQGMNTEAFF
TRBV19	TRBJ2-7	CASSSWDRGSYEQYF
TRBV19	TRBJ2-7	CASSIYEGSGEQYF
TRBV7-8	TRBJ1-2	CASSFEYAGYTF
TRBV5-1	TRBJ2-1	CASRLDRSQGDEQFF
TRBV2	TRBJ2-1	CAKRRDSNHEQFF
TRBV7-3	TRBJ1-1	CASSPEDDRGRGTEAFF
TRBV4-1	TRBJ2-3	CASSPQREGRTDTQYF
TRBV19	TRBJ2-3	CASSMEAGGVTDTQYF
TRBV11-2	TRBJ2-7	CASSLVVGREQYF
TRBV19	TRBJ1-1	CASSISTVTEAFF
TRBV11-3	TRBJ2-2	CASSFSGLAGAGGELFF
TRBV5-6	TRBJ2-7	CASSSGTPYEQYF
TRBV19	TRBJ2-1	CASSLQGSSYNEQFF
TRBV28	TRBJ2-7	CASSPRTGLTYEQYF
TRBV19	TRBJ2-7	CASSIHGDYEQYF
TRBV2	TRBJ1-6	CASRVGQGINSPLHF
TRBV4-2	TRBJ2-7	CASSPGTAAPYEQYF
TRBV27	TRBJ2-1	CASSLKPAGGLSEQFF
TRBV2	TRBJ2-7	CASSEAVNYEQYF
TRBV4-1	TRBJ2-7	CASSQVSGGLYEQYF
TRBV27	TRBJ2-1	CASSLGGSSYNEQFF
TRBV27	TRBJ2-2	CASSLFSQTDTGELFF
TRBV4-3	TRBJ2-3	CASSQDLRQVDTQYF
TRBV25-1	TRBJ2-4	CASSATGLIQNIQYF
TRBV19	TRBJ1-2	CASSTENYGYTF